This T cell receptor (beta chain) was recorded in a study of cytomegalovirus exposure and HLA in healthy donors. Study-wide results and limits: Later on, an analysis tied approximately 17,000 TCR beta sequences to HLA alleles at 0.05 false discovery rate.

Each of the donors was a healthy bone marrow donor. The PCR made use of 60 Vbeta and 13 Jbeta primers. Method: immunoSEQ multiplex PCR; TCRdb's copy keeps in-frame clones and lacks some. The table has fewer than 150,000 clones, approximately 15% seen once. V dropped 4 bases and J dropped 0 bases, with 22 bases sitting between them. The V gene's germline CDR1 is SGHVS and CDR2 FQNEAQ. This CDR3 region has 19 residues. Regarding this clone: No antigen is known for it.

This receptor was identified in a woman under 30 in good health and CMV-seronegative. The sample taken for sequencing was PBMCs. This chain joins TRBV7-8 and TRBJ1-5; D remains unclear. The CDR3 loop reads CASSSIGRTGTYSNQPQHF. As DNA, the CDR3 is TGTGCCAGCAGCTCCATTGGGAGGACGGGAACATATAGCAATCAGCCCCAGCATTTT.